The sequence of this TCR beta chain was determined in a study of shared clonotypes between healthy human individuals. Across the study: Three CD4 naive, three CD4 memory, two CD8 naive and one CD8 memory plate were used per donor. Study results and limitations: It was the non-shared clonotypes that had lower generation probabilities than clonotypes shared by all four donors.

Notes on this clone: Its antigen is not identified.

V gave up 4 bases and J gave up 1 base, with 14 bases separating them. Germline CDR1 and CDR2: SGHRS and YFSETQ. The CDR3 has 15 amino acids. Genomic DNA belonging to each subset was distributed in equal measure over several immunoSEQ plates. Source study methods: With immunoSEQ giving junction-only sequences and no quality scores, filtering differed. This table comes from immunoSEQ multiplex PCR, and its TCRdb copy is limited to in-frame clones, with some not included. For V, J and clone size, that table is used; D and trimming come from the DNA. The sample gives over a million clones, 95% to 99% of which show up once; approximately 0.45% is in the top ten.

The sequenced material came from naive CD4+ T cells sorted from blood. Regarding subset: CD45RA+ positively selected. This sequence originates from a man younger than 40 in good health. V and J are TRBV5-1 and TRBJ1-1; D remains unclear. This CDR3 is CASSAGPFGNTEAFF. The CDR3 bases are TGCGCCAGCAGCGCAGGCCCTTTCGGGAACACTGAAGCTTTCTTT. Based on the CDR3 plus reference TRBV5-1 and TRBJ1-1, the full variable domain is KAGVTQTPRYLIKTRGQQVTLSCSPISGHRSVSWYQQTPGQGLQFLFEYFSETQRNKGNFPGRFSGRQFSNSRSEMNVSTLELGDSALYLCASSAGPFGNTEAFFGQGTRLTVV.